This entry is about one T cell receptor beta chain. Its antigen is undetermined. This record belongs to a study of PD-1 blockade in mismatch repair-deficient tumors. Overall study context: All were previously treated, progressing patients with about 12 mismatch repair-deficient cancer types. Study findings and constraints: After pembrolizumab, tumor-resident clones rose rapidly, then generally contracted before radiologic responses.

The repertoire was sequenced with immunoSEQ multiplex PCR; TCRdb's copy has only in-frame clones and lacks some. The sample carries around 120,000 clones, 86% recorded once. Germline loops: CDR1 MNHNY, CDR2 SVGAGI (reference sequence). The CDR3 is made up of 15 amino acids. Trimming removed 0 bases from V and 8 bases from J, with 16 bases in between. PCR or immunohistochemistry showed mismatch repair deficiency in every enrolled patient. Three pembrolizumab responders had their TCRs sequenced. The material sequenced was peripheral blood, taken 44 weeks after starting pembrolizumab. This TCR derives from an adult with mismatch repair-deficient cancer. This rearrangement joins TRBV6-6 to TRBJ1-2; no definite D call. The CDR3 here is CASSYSREHPVGYTF. In DNA form, the CDR3 reads TGTGCCAGCAGTTACTCGCGAGAGCATCCTGTGGGCTACACCTTC.